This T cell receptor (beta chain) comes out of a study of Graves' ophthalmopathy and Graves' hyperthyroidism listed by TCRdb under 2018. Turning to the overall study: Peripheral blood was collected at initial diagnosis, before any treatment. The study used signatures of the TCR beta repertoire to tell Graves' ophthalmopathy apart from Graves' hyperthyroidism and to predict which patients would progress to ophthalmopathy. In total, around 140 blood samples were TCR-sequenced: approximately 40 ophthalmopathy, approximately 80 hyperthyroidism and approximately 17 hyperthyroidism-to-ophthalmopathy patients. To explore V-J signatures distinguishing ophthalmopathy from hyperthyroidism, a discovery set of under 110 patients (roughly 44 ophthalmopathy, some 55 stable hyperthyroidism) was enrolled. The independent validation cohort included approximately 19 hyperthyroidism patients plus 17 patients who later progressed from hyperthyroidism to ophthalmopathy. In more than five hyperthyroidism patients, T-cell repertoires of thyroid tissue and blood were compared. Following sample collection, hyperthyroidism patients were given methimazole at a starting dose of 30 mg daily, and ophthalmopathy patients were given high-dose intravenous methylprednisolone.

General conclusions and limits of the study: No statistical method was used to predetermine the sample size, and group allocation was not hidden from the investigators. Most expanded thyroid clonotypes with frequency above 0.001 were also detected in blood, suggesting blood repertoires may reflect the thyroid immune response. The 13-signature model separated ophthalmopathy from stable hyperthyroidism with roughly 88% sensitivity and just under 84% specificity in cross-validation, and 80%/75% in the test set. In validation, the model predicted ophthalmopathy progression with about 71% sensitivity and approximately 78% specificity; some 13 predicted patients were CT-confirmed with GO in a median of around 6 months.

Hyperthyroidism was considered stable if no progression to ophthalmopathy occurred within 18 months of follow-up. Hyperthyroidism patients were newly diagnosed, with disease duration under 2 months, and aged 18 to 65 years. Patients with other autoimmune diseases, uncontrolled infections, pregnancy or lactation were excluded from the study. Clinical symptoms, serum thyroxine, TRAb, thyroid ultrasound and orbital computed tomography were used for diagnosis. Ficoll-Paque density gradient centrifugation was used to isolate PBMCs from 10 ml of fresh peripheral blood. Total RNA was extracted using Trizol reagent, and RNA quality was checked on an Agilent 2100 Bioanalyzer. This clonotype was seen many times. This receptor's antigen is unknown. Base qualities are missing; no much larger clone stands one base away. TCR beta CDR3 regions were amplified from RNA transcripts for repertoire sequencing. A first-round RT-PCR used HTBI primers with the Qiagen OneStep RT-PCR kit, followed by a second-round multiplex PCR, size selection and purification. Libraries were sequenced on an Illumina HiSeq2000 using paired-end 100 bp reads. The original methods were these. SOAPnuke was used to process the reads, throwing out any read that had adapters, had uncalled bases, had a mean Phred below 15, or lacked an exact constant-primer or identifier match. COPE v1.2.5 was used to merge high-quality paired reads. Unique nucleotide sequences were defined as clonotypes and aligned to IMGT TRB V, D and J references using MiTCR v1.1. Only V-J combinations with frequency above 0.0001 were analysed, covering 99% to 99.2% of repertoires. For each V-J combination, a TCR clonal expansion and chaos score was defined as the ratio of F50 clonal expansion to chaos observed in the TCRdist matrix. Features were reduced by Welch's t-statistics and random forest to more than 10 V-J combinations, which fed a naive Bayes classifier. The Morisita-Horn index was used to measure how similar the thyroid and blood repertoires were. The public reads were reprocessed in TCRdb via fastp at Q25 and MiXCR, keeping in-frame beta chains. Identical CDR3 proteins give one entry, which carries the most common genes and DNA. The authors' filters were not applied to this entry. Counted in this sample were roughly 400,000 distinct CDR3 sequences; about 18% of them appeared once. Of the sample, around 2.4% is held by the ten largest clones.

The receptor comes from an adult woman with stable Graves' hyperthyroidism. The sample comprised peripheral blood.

CDR3 loop: CASSARFSYEQYF. Here is the DNA: TGTGCCAGCAGTGCACGGTTCTCCTACGAGCAGTACTTC. The chain links TRBV6-1 with TRBJ2-7; the D gene remains uncertain. CDR1 is given as MNHNS and CDR2 as SASEGT, both from the germline V gene. V is pared back by 4 bases and J by 0 bases, with 7 bases lying between the germline termini. CDR3 length: 13 amino acids, cysteine to phenylalanine. The sequence is cut down to CDR3 DNA, 39 bases in frame from base 1.